Below, 12 T cell receptor beta chains from the same sample are listed, as sequenced in a study of response to subunit inactivated influenza vaccine. TCRdb re-called the RT-PCR reads with MiXCR, one entry per CDR3 protein. The data contain roughly 540,000 distinct CDR3 sequences, 20% to 25% of them seen just once; the ten biggest clones take up about 3%. The same data also contributed to another study, on T cells expressing NK-cell markers. That source adds: Scientists made TCR beta cDNA using 5'RACE template switching with UMIs.

The starting material was CD4+ T cells sorted from PBMCs, obtained 11 to 12 days after vaccination. The receptors were sampled from a man aged 50 to 60 who received an inactivated influenza vaccine.

The CDR3 region is CASSYSAGGTPGAQYF. In DNA form, the CDR3 reads TGTGCCAGCAGTTACTCAGCCGGGGGGACCCCCGGGGCCCAGTACTTC. This chain links TRBV6-2 or TRBV6-3 with TRBJ2-5; 7 bases match TRBD2. The V and J ends lost 0 bases and 9 bases, in that order; junction bases with no gene match: 13. The CDR3 spans 16 residues. Germline V lookup: CDR1 MNHEY, CDR2 SVGEGT.

The V call is TRBV7-2, the J call TRBJ2-7, with D tentatively TRBD2 (5 bases). The CDR3 consists of 15 residues. V lost 10 bases, J lost 3 bases, and 22 bases lay in between. Germline loops: CDR1 SGHTA, CDR2 FQGNSA. The CDR3 DNA follows: TGTGCCATCAGGCAGAGGAATAGCGCAAACTACGAGCAGTACTTC. Amino acid sequence: CAIRQRNSANYEQYF.

The V gene is TRBV9, the J gene TRBJ2-1; perhaps TRBD1 as D (6 bases). The V end lost 0 bases, the J end lost 7 bases, and 14 bases lay between the germline ends. This CDR3 comprises 15 residues. Per the germline V gene, CDR1 is SGDLS and CDR2 is YYNGEE. This chain's CDR3 is CASSVGQGKYNEQFF. The CDR3 DNA is TGTGCCAGCAGCGTAGGGCAGGGGAAGTATAATGAGCAGTTCTTC.

V and J are TRBV12-3 or TRBV12-4 and TRBJ1-2, with D possibly matching TRBD1 (6 bases). The CDR3 runs 12 residues. Trimming shortened V by 6 bases and J by 4 bases, and 9 bases separated the two germline ends. The CDR3 region is CASSNRVYGYTF. In DNA, the CDR3 is TGTGCCAGCAGCAACAGGGTCTATGGCTACACCTTC.

This clonotype was counted ten times or more. V usage is TRBV7-3 and J usage is TRBJ2-2; D is uncertain. The CDR3 runs 12 residues. Germline CDR1 and CDR2: SGHTA and FQGTGA. The V gene lost 5 bases and the J gene lost 5 bases, with 6 bases spanning the gap. CDR3 region: CASSPGTGELFF. The CDR3 nucleotides are TGTGCCAGCAGCCCCGGTACCGGGGAGCTGTTTTTT.

This chain connects TRBV20-1 to TRBJ1-2; D is undetermined. V dropped 3 bases and J dropped 4 bases, with 15 bases sitting between them. Germline-derived CDR1 and CDR2 are DFQATT and SNEGSKA (reference sequence). The CDR3 runs to 14 residues. In nucleotides, the CDR3 is TGCAGTGCTAGTAATTGGGGTTTCACCTATGGCTACACCTTC. The encoded protein is CSASNWGFTYGYTF.

This clonotype was counted only a few times. The rearrangement links TRBV11-1 to TRBJ2-1; 14 bases are shared with TRBD2. V shed 11 bases, J shed 3 bases, and the junction held 18 bases outside the gene matches. Per the germline V gene, CDR1 is SGHAT and CDR2 is FQDESV (reference sequence). The CDR3 covers 19 residues. The CDR3 sequence: CASRGEEGLAGVYYNEQFF. Written as DNA, the CDR3 is TGTGCCTCCCGAGGGGAAGAGGGACTAGCGGGAGTCTACTACAATGAGCAGTTCTTC. Full variable domain (missing parts from reference TRBV11-1 and TRBJ2-1): EAEVAQSPRYKITEKSQAVAFWCDPISGHATLYWYRQILGQGPELLVQFQDESVVDDSQLPKDRFSAERLKGVDSTLKIQPAELGDSAMYLCASRGEEGLAGVYYNEQFFGPGTRLTVL.

The chain links TRBV12-3 or TRBV12-4 to TRBJ2-5; TRBD2 agrees at 14 bases. This CDR3 is built from 14 residues. Trimming took 9 bases from V and 3 from J; bases not matched to a gene: 3. The CDR3 is CARPTSGGEETQYF. CDR3 coding DNA: TGTGCCAGACCGACTAGCGGGGGGGAAGAGACCCAGTACTTC.

This clonotype was counted between two and nine times. This sequence joins TRBV7-2 and TRBJ2-7; D gene uncertain. This CDR3 is built from 13 residues. CDR1 is SGHTA and CDR2 is FQGNSA in the germline V gene. Trimming took 1 base from V and 2 from J, leaving 6 bases between them. The chain's CDR3 is CASSLVRAYEQYF. For the CDR3, the DNA is TGTGCCAGCAGCTTAGTCCGGGCCTACGAGCAGTACTTC.

This chain joins TRBV14 and TRBJ2-1, with D perhaps TRBD2 (6 bases). V was shortened by 2 bases and J by 3 bases, with 23 bases between the two germline ends. Per germline, CDR1 SGHDN and CDR2 FVKESK. This CDR3 region has 19 residues. The CDR3 DNA reads as TGTGCCAGCAGCCAAAACCCCGGTCAAAGCGGGTATAACTACAATGAGCAGTTCTTC. Protein product: CASSQNPGQSGYNYNEQFF.

A few counts support this clonotype. The chain uses TRBV4-2 and TRBJ2-1; 9 bases fit TRBD2. CDR1 is LGHNA and CDR2 is YNFKEQ in the germline V gene. V trimming: 6 bases; J trimming: 1 base; junction bases outside the gene matches: 10. CDR3 length: 17 amino acids. This chain's CDR3 is CASRPTGTSRSYNEQFF. The CDR3 coding sequence is TGTGCCAGCAGGCCGACCGGGACTAGCCGTTCCTACAATGAGCAGTTCTTC.

This chain joins TRBV12-3 or TRBV12-4 and TRBJ2-5; 9 nucleotides line up with TRBD2. The length of the CDR3 is 15 residues. Losses at the gene ends were 3 bases for V and 4 bases for J; bases not matched to a gene: 6. The CDR3, as DNA: TGTGCCAGCAGTTTTTCGGCGGGGGGGGGAGAGACCCAGTACTTC. Amino acids: CASSFSAGGGETQYF.